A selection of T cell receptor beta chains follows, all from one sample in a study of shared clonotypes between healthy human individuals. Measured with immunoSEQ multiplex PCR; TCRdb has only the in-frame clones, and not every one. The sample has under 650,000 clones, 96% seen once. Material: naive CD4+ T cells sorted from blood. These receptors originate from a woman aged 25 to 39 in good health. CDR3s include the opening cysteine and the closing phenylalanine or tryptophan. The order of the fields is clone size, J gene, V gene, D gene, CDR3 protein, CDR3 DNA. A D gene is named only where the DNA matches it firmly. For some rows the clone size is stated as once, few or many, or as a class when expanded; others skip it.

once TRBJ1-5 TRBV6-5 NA CASSSESGGNQPQHF TGTGCCAGCAGTTCCGAATCCGGGGGCAATCAGCCCCAGCATTTT
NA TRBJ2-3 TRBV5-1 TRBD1 CASSMYPGQSDTQYF TGCGCCAGCAGCATGTACCCGGGACAGTCAGATACGCAGTATTTT
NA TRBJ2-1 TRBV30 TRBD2 CAWSSKGLAYNEQFF TGTGCCTGGAGTTCAAAGGGACTAGCTTACAATGAGCAGTTCTTC
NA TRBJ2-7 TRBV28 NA CASRRPGGIYEQYF TGTGCCAGCAGGAGGCCAGGGGGGATTTACGAGCAGTACTTC
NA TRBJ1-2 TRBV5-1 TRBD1 CASSLGDRWANYGYTF TGCGCCAGCAGCTTGGGGGACAGATGGGCCAACTATGGCTACACCTTC
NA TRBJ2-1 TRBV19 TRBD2 CASSTTGVFSGRGRDNEQFF TGTGCCAGTAGTACCACAGGGGTATTTAGCGGGAGGGGACGCGACAATGAGCAGTTCTTC
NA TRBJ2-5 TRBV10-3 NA CAISESPSAGTQYF TGTGCCATCAGTGAGTCGCCTAGCGCGGGGACCCAGTACTTC
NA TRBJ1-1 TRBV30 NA CAWSWGIYTEAFF TGTGCCTGGAGTTGGGGGATATACACTGAAGCTTTCTTT
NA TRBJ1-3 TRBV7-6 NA CASSSYRDSGNTIYF TGTGCCAGCAGTTCCTACCGGGACTCTGGAAACACCATATATTTT
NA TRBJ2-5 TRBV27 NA CASSLSTAYQETQYF TGTGCCAGCAGTTTGTCTACAGCGTACCAAGAGACCCAGTACTTC
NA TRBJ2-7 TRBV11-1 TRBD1 CASSLGRDRDYREQYF TGTGCCAGCAGCTTGGGGCGGGACAGGGATTATCGCGAGCAGTACTTC
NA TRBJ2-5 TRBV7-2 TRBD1 CASSLQGAIQETQYF TGTGCCAGCAGCCTCCAGGGGGCGATACAGGAGACCCAGTACTTC
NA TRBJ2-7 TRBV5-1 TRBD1 CASSLGGQSSYEQYF TGCGCCAGCAGCTTGGGGGGACAGAGCTCCTACGAGCAGTACTTC
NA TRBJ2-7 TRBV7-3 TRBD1 CASSERGRNEQYF TGTGCCAGCAGCGAAAGGGGGCGCAACGAGCAGTACTTC
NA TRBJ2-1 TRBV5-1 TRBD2 CASSDGTSGNNEQFF TGCGCCAGCAGCGACGGGACTAGCGGGAATAATGAGCAGTTCTTC
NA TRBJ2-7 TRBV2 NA CASRQASVSYEQYF TGTGCCAGCAGGCAGGCTAGCGTCTCCTACGAGCAGTACTTC
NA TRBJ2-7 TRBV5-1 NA CASSLAPTGGISNYEQYF TGCGCCAGCAGCTTGGCCCCGACAGGTGGGATATCCAACTACGAGCAGTACTTC
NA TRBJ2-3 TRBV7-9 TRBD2 CASSPGLAGVGDTQYF TGTGCCAGCAGCCCCGGACTAGCGGGAGTGGGAGATACGCAGTATTTT
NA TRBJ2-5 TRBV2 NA CASSDLKGETQYF TGTGCCAGCAGTGATCTGAAGGGAGAGACCCAGTACTTC
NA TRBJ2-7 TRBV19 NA CASSIAGTRYEQYF TGTGCCAGTAGTATAGCAGGGACACGATACGAGCAGTACTTC
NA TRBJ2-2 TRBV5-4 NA CASSLDIGTGELFF TGTGCCAGCAGCTTGGACATAGGGACCGGGGAGCTGTTTTTT
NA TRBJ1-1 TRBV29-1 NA CSVEVGPRNTEAFF TGCAGCGTTGAAGTAGGGCCGAGGAACACTGAAGCTTTCTTT
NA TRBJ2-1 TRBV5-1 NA CASSAPYNEQFF TGCGCCAGCAGCGCACCGTACAATGAGCAGTTCTTC
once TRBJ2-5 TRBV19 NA CASSGGSQETQYF TGTGCCAGTAGTGGGGGCAGCCAAGAGACCCAGTACTTC
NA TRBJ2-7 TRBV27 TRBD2 CASSLSSPGLAGVDEQYF TGTGCCAGCAGTTTAAGTAGCCCGGGACTAGCGGGAGTGGACGAGCAGTACTTC
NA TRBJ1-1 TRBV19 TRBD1 CASSIKDRVNTEAFF TGTGCCAGTAGTATAAAAGACAGGGTAAACACTGAAGCTTTCTTT
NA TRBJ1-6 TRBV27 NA CASSDDIVPNSPLHF TGTGCCAGCAGTGACGACATCGTCCCCAATTCACCCCTCCACTTT
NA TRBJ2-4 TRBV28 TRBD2 CASTSVAGLAGGRTQYF TGTGCCAGCACTTCGGTGGCGGGACTAGCGGGAGGGCGGACTCAGTACTTC
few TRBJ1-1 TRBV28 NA CASSYLNTEAFF TGTGCCAGCAGTTACCTGAACACTGAAGCTTTCTTT
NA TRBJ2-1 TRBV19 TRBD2 CASSASGRYNEQFF TGTGCCAGTAGTGCTAGCGGGAGGTACAATGAGCAGTTCTTC
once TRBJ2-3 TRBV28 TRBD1 CASSYGRGYTQYF TGTGCCAGCAGTTACGGCAGGGGGTATACGCAGTATTTT